A selection of T cell receptor beta chains follows, all from one sample in a study of shared clonotypes between healthy human individuals. Libraries were prepared by immunoSEQ multiplex PCR; TCRdb keeps only in-frame clonotypes and omits some of them. The sample includes 520,000 or so clones, around 74% seen only once; the top ten take 10% to 15%. The material sequenced was PBMCs. Source of these receptors: a woman in her thirties or forties in good health. Some clones in this sample may be carry-over from other donors' samples. The CDR3 runs from the conserved cysteine through the conserved F or W. The order of the fields is J gene, D gene, CDR3 length, V gene, clone size, CDR3 protein, CDR3 DNA. D genes are given only for firm matches. Rows may omit the clone size; those that give it use once, few, many or a size class.

>TRBJ2-1|NA|15|TRBV7-3|NA
CASSSEGKRHNEQFF
TGTGCCAGCAGCTCCGAAGGGAAGCGGCACAATGAGCAGTTCTTC
>TRBJ2-7|NA|13|TRBV27|NA
CASRPGPRYEQYF
TGTGCCAGCAGGCCGGGACCGAGATACGAGCAGTACTTC
>TRBJ2-1|NA|11|TRBV20-1|NA
CSARAGGEQFF
TGCAGTGCTCGAGCCGGAGGGGAGCAGTTCTTC
>TRBJ2-1|NA|15|TRBV5-1|once
CASSLDGTSYNEQFF
TGCGCCAGCAGCTTGGATGGGACTTCCTACAATGAGCAGTTCTTC
>TRBJ2-3|NA|14|TRBV5-4|NA
CASSLAGSADTQYF
TGTGCCAGCAGCTTGGCCGGGTCGGCGGATACGCAGTATTTT
>TRBJ1-1|NA|13|TRBV7-9|NA
CASSLRAGYEAFF
TGTGCCAGCAGCTTGCGCGCAGGGTATGAAGCTTTCTTT
>TRBJ2-7|NA|15|TRBV11-3|NA
CASSLGRVKSYEQYF
TGTGCCAGCAGCTTAGGCAGGGTCAAGTCCTACGAGCAGTACTTC
>TRBJ2-3|TRBD2|15|TRBV5-1|NA
CASREGTSGTDTQYF
TGCGCCAGCAGGGAGGGGACTAGCGGTACAGATACGCAGTATTTT
>TRBJ2-3|NA|15|TRBV11-2|NA
CASSRLRVGTDTQYF
TGTGCCAGCAGCCGTTTAAGGGTAGGCACAGATACGCAGTATTTT
>TRBJ2-7|NA|11|TRBV7-9|NA
CASSLTFEQYF
TGTGCCAGCAGCCTGACATTCGAGCAGTACTTC
>TRBJ2-3|TRBD1|13|TRBV10-3|NA
CASGGHDTDTQYF
TGTGCCTCAGGGGGACATGACACAGATACGCAGTATTTT
>TRBJ2-1|NA|15|TRBV7-9|NA
CASSQRGSSYNEQFF
TGTGCCAGCAGCCAAAGGGGGTCCTCCTACAATGAGCAGTTCTTC
>TRBJ2-7|NA|16|TRBV4-2|NA
CASSQLLALSSYEQYF
TGTGCCAGCAGCCAACTTCTAGCGTTGAGCTCCTACGAGCAGTACTTC
>TRBJ2-7|NA|14|TRBV2|NA
CASNLLGPSYEQYF
TGTGCCAGCAATCTCCTAGGGCCGTCCTACGAGCAGTACTTC
>TRBJ1-1|TRBD1|12|TRBV29-1|once
CSAQQGTTEAFF
TGCAGCGCCCAACAGGGGACCACTGAAGCTTTCTTT
>TRBJ2-1|TRBD1|15|TRBV9|NA
CASSVTGSSYNEQFF
TGTGCCAGCAGCGTGACAGGGAGCTCCTACAATGAGCAGTTCTTC
>TRBJ2-7|NA|14|TRBV7-8|few
CASSLTVSTYEQYF
TGTGCCAGCAGCCTGACAGTTTCAACCTACGAGCAGTACTTC